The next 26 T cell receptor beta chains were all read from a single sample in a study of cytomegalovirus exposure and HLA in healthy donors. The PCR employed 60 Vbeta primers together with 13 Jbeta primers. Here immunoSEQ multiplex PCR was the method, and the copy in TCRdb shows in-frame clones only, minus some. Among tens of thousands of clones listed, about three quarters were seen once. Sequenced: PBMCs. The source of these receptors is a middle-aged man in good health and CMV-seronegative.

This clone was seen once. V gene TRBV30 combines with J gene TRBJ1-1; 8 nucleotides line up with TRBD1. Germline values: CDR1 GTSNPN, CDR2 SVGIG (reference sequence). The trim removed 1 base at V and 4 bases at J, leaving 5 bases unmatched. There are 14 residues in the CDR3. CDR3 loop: CAWSGGTGGTEAFF. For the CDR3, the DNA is TGTGCCTGGAGTGGAGGGACAGGAGGCACTGAAGCTTTCTTT.

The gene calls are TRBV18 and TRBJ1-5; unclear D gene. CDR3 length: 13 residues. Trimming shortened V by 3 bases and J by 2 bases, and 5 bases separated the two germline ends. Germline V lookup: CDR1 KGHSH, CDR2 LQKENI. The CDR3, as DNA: TGTGCCAGCTCACCGAGCGGCAATCAGCCCCAGCATTTT. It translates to CASSPSGNQPQHF.

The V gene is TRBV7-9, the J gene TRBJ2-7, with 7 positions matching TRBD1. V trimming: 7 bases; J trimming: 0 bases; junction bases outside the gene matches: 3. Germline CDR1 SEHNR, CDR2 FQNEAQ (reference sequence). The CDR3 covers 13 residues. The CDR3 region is CASIRDSSYEQYF. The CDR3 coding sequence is TGTGCCAGCATTCGGGACAGCTCCTACGAGCAGTACTTC.

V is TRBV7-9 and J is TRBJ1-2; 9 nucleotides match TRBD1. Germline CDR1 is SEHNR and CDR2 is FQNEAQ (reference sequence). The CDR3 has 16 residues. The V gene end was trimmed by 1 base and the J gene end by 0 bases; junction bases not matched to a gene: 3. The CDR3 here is CASSLVGDRANYGYTF. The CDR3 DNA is TGTGCCAGCAGCTTAGTGGGGGACAGGGCTAACTATGGCTACACCTTC.

The CDR3 nucleotides read TGTGCCAGCAGTAAACCGACAGGGCGGAATAGCAATCAGCCCCAGCATTTT. It encodes CASSKPTGRNSNQPQHF. The chain employs TRBV28 and TRBJ1-5, with TRBD1 matching 7 bases. The germline V gene encodes CDR1 MDHEN and CDR2 SYDVKM. CDR3 size: 17 residues. Trimming took 5 bases from V and 0 from J; bases not matched to a gene: 10.

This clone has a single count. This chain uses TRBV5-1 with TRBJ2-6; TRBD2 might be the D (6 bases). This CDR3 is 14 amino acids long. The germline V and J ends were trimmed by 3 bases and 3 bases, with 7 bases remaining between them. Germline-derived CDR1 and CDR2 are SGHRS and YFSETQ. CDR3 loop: CASSSGDGANVLTF. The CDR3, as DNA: TGCGCCAGCAGCTCGGGGGATGGGGCCAACGTCCTGACTTTC.

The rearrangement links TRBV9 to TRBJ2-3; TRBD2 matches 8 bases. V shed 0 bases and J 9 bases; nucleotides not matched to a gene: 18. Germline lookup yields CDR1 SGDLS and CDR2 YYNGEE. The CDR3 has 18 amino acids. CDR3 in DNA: TGTGCCAGCAGCGTAGATGTATTGAGCGGGAGATTCCCATTGACGCAGTATTTT. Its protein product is CASSVDVLSGRFPLTQYF.

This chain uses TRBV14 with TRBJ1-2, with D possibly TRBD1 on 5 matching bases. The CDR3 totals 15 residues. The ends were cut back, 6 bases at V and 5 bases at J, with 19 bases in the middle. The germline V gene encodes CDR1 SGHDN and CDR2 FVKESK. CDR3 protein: CASRPAGVSWYGYTF. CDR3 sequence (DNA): TGTGCCAGCAGACCAGCGGGGGTCTCGTGGTATGGCTACACCTTC.

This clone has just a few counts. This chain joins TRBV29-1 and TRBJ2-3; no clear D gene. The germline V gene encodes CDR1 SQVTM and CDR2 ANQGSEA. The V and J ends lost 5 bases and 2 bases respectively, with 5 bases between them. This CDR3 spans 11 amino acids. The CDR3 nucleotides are TGCAGCGTTATTATCACAGATACGCAGTATTTT. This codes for CSVIITDTQYF.

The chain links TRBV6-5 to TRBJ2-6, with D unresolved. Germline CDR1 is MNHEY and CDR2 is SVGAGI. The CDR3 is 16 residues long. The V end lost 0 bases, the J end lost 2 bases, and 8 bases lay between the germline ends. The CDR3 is CASSYSVGPGANVLTF. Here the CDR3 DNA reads TGTGCCAGCAGTTACTCGGTGGGCCCTGGGGCCAACGTCCTGACTTTC.

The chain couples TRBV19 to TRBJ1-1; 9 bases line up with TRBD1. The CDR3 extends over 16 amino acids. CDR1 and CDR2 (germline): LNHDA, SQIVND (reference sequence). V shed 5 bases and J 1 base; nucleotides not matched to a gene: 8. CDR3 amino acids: CASSLWTGVRNTEAFF. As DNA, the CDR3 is TGTGCCAGTAGTTTATGGACAGGGGTGAGGAACACTGAAGCTTTCTTT.

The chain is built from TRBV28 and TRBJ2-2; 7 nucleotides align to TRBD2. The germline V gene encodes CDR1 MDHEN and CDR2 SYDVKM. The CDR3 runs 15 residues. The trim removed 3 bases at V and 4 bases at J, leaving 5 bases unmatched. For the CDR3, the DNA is TGTGCCAGCAGTTTTGGGAGGGCCGTCACCGGGGAGCTGTTTTTT. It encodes CASSFGRAVTGELFF.

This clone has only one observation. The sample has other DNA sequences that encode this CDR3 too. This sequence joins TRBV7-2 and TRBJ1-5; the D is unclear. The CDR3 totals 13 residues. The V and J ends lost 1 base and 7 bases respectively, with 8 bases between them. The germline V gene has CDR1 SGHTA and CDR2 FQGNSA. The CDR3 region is CASSLGVNQPQHF. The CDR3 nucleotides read TGTGCCAGCAGCTTAGGAGTCAACCAGCCCCAGCATTTT.

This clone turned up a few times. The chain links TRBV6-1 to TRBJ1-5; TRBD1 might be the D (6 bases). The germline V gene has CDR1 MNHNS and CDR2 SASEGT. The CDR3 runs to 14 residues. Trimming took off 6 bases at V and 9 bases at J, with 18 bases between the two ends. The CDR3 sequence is CASSAGATQRPQHF. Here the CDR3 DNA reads TGTGCCAGCAGCGCGGGGGCAACTCAGAGGCCCCAGCATTTT.

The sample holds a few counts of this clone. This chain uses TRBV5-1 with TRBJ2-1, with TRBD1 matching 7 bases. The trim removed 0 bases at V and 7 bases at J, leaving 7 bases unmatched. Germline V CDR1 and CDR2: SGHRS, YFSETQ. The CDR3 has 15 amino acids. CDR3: CASSLEGSRGNEQFF. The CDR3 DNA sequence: TGCGCCAGCAGCTTGGAGGGTAGCAGGGGGAATGAGCAGTTCTTC.

Written as DNA, the CDR3 is TGTGCCAGCTCAAGGACAGGGGCCTCTCGAGAGCAGTACTTC. Translating gives CASSRTGASREQYF. The J gene is TRBJ2-7, the V gene TRBV2; 9 bases match TRBD1. V dropped 8 bases and J dropped 7; count of bases not matched to a gene: 12. The CDR3 runs to 14 residues. Germline loops: CDR1 SNHLY, CDR2 FYNNEI.

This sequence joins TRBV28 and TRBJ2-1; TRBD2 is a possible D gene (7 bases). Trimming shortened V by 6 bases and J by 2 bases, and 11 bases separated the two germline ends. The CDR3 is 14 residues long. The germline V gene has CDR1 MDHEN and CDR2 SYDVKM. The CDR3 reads CASRGGGPYNEQFF. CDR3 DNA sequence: TGTGCCAGCAGGGGAGGGGGGCCCTACAATGAGCAGTTCTTC.

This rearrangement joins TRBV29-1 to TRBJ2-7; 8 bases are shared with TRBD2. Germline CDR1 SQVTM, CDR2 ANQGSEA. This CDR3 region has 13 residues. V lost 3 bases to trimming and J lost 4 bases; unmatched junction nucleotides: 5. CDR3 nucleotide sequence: TGCAGCGTTGATTCCCGGGAGGGGTACGAGCAGTACTTC. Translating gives CSVDSREGYEQYF.

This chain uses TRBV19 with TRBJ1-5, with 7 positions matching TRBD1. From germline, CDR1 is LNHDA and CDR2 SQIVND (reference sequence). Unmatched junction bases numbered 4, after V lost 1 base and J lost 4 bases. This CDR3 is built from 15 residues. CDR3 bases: TGTGCCAGTAGTATAGTGGGACAGACAAATCAGCCCCAGCATTTT. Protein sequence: CASSIVGQTNQPQHF.

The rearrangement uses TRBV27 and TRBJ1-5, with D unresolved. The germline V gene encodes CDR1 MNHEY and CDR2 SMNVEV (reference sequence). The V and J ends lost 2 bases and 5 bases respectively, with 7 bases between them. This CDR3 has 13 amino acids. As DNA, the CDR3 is TGTGCCAGCAGTTTAACCGGTTATCAGCCCCAGCATTTT. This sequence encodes CASSLTGYQPQHF.

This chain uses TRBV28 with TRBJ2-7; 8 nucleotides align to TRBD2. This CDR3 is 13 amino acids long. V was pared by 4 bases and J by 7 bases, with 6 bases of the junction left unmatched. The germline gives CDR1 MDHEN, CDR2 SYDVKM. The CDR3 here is CASSSDSGAEQYF. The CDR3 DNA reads TGTGCCAGCAGTTCCGATAGCGGGGCAGAGCAGTACTTC.

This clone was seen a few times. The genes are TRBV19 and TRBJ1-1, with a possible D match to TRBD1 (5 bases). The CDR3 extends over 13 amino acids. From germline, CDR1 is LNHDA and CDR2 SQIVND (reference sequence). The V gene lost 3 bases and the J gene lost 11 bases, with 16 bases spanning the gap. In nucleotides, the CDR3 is TGTGCCAGTAGTATTCGGGGGAAGGAGGGGGCTTTCTTT. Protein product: CASSIRGKEGAFF. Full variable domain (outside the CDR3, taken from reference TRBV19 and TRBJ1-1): DGGITQSPKYLFRKEGQNVTLSCEQNLNHDAMYWYRQDPGQGLRLIYYSQIVNDFQKGDIAEGYSVSREKKESFPLTVTSAQKNPTAFYLCASSIRGKEGAFFGQGTRLTVV.

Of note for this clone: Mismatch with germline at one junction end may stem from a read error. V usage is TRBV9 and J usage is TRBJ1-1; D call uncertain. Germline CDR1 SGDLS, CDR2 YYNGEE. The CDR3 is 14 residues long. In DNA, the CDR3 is TGTGCCAGCAGCGTATTCAACAGCCGCACTGATGCTTTCTTT. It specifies CASSVFNSRTDAFF. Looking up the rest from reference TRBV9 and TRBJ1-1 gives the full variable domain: DSGVTQTPKHLITATGQRVTLRCSPRSGDLSVYWYQQSLDQGLQFLIQYYNGEERAKGNILERFSAQQFPDLHSELNLSSLELGDSALYFCASSVFNSRTDAFFGQGTRLTVV.

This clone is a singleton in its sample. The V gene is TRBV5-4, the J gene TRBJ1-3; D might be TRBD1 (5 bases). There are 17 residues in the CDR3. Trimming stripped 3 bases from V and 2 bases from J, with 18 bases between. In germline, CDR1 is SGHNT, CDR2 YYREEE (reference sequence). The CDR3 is CASSSRAGGVPGNTIYF. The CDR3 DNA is TGTGCCAGCAGCTCGCGGGCCGGGGGAGTTCCTGGAAACACCATATATTTT.

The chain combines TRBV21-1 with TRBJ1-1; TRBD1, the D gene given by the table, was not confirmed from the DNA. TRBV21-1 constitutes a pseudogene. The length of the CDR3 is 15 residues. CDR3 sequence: CATPSDCRGHTEAFF. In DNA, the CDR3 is TGTGCCACCCCCTCCGATTGCAGGGGTCACACTGAAGCTTTCTTT.

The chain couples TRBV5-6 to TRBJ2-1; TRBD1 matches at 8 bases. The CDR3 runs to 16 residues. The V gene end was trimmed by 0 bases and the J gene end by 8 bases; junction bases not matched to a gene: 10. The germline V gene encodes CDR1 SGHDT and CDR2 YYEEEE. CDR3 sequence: CASSLVWDRPADEQFF. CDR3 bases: TGTGCCAGCAGCTTGGTCTGGGACAGGCCTGCGGATGAGCAGTTCTTC.